What follows are 25 T cell receptor beta chains derived from one specimen sequenced in a study of technical replicates of blood from a handful of donors. Using immunoSEQ multiplex PCR, the repertoire was profiled, and TCRdb retains in-frame clones only, with some absent. The profile covers tens of thousands of clones, with roughly 86% appearing a single time and under 6.5% taken by the ten largest. Input material: PBMCs. The source of these receptors is a human donor in good health. Some clones in this sample may be carry-over from other donors' samples.

A word on this clone: Different DNA sequences within this sample yield the same CDR3. V is TRBV7-6 and J is TRBJ2-1; 14 bases line up with TRBD2. Germline CDR1 reads SGHVS; CDR2 reads FNYEAQ. Trimming took 4 bases from V and 7 from J; bases not matched to a gene: 3. The length of the CDR3 is 15 residues. CDR3: CASSSGTSGGNEQFF. For the CDR3, the DNA is TGTGCCAGCAGCTCTGGGACTAGCGGGGGAAATGAGCAGTTCTTC.

The chain couples TRBV27 to TRBJ1-2, with unresolved D. Trimming pared 3 bases from V and 1 base from J, leaving 12 bases between. Germline V CDR1 and CDR2: MNHEY, SMNVEV (reference sequence). There are 15 residues in the CDR3. In DNA form, the CDR3 reads TGTGCCAGCAGTTTCCTCGCGGGCGGTAACTATGGCTACACCTTC. Protein product: CASSFLAGGNYGYTF.

The V gene is TRBV30, the J gene TRBJ2-2; 12 bases are a match to TRBD2. The CDR3 spans 16 residues. The germline V gene has CDR1 GTSNPN and CDR2 SVGIG (reference sequence). V trimming: 0 bases; J trimming: 5 bases; junction bases outside the gene matches: 4. The CDR3 loop reads CAWSVLAGGGTGELFF. The DNA of the CDR3 is TGTGCCTGGAGTGTACTAGCGGGAGGTGGGACCGGGGAGCTGTTTTTT.

The CDR3 nucleotides read TGTGCCAGCATATCAGGGCCCAACTCCTACGAGCAGTACTTC. Protein product: CASISGPNSYEQYF. J is TRBJ2-7 and V is TRBV7-9; maybe TRBD1 (5 bases). Germline V gene sequence: CDR1 SEHNR, CDR2 FQNEAQ (reference sequence). This CDR3 comprises 14 residues. The V end lost 7 bases, the J end lost 0 bases, and 13 bases lay between the germline ends.

The chain carries TRBV6-5 and TRBJ1-5; 7 bases align to TRBD1. CDR1 is MNHEY and CDR2 is SVGAGI in the germline V gene. CDR3 size: 15 residues. With V trimmed by 6 bases and J by 5 bases, 10 bases remained unmatched. CDR3 sequence reads: CASSPNGQVHQPQHF. The CDR3, as DNA: TGTGCCAGCAGCCCCAATGGACAGGTTCATCAGCCCCAGCATTTT.

The V and J genes are TRBV21-1 and TRBJ1-5. TRBV21-1 is an annotated pseudogene. CDR3 size: 11 residues. This chain's CDR3 is CASFPFQPQHF. CDR3 coding DNA: TGTGCCAGCTTTCCTTTTCAGCCCCAGCATTTT.

This sequence joins TRBV5-1 and TRBJ2-7, with TRBD2 as a possible D gene (6 bases). This CDR3 is built from 16 residues. Between the trimmed V and J ends, which lost 3 bases and 0 bases, there was a span of 16 bases. The V gene's germline CDR1 is SGHRS and CDR2 YFSETQ. CDR3 region: CASSSNGLQSSYEQYF. The CDR3 coding sequence is TGCGCCAGCAGCTCGAATGGACTACAAAGCTCCTACGAGCAGTACTTC.

CDR3 region: CASRLQGNQPQHF. The CDR3 nucleotides are TGTGCCAGCAGACTACAGGGGAATCAGCCCCAGCATTTT. The chain is built from TRBV27 and TRBJ1-5; 7 bases match TRBD1. Germline V gene data show CDR1 as MNHEY and CDR2 as SMNVEV (reference sequence). With 6 bases clipped from V and 4 bases from J, the junction kept 3 bases outside the gene matches. This CDR3 contains 13 residues.

The chain uses TRBV5-4 and TRBJ2-7; TRBD2 aligns across 14 bases. Trimming took 4 bases from V and 8 from J; bases not matched to a gene: 5. The CDR3 totals 14 residues. Germline assignment: CDR1 SGHNT and CDR2 YYREEE (reference sequence). The CDR3 region is CASSIGLAGGKQYF. CDR3 in DNA: TGTGCCAGCAGCATTGGACTAGCGGGGGGCAAGCAGTACTTC. The full variable domain, its missing parts supplied by reference TRBV5-4 and TRBJ2-7, is ETGVTQSPTHLIKTRGQQVTLRCSSQSGHNTVSWYQQALGQGPQFIFQYYREEENGRGNFPPRFSGLQFPNYSSELNVNALELDDSALYLCASSIGLAGGKQYFGPGTRLTVT.

The rearrangement links TRBV2 to TRBJ2-3; D perhaps matches TRBD1 (5 bases). The CDR3 is 13 residues long. Trimming took off 5 bases at V and 4 bases at J, with 10 bases between the two ends. Germline CDR1 and CDR2: SNHLY and FYNNEI. As DNA, the CDR3 is TGTGCCAGCAGTTATCAGGGTTCAGATACGCAGTATTTT. Translating gives CASSYQGSDTQYF. The variable domain in full, completed from reference TRBV2 and TRBJ2-3, reads EPEVTQTPSHQVTQMGQEVILRCVPISNHLYFYWYRQILGQKVEFLVSFYNNEISEKSEIFDDQFSVERPDGSNFTLKIRSTKLEDSAMYFCASSYQGSDTQYFGPGTRLTVL.

The V and J genes are TRBV6-5 and TRBJ2-7; a possible D gene is TRBD1 (6 bases). Germline values: CDR1 MNHEY, CDR2 SVGAGI. V lost 5 bases to trimming and J lost 0 bases, with 11 bases between them. This CDR3 contains 14 residues. DNA of the CDR3: TGTGCCAGCAGTCCCCAGGGGCCCTCCTACGAGCAGTACTTC. Residues: CASSPQGPSYEQYF.

The V and J genes are TRBV7-3 and TRBJ2-1, with 13 bases identical to TRBD2. The CDR3 is 16 amino acids. CDR1 and CDR2 (germline): SGHTA, FQGTGA. J gave up 7 bases and V 2 bases, and 5 bases lay outside the gene matches. The DNA for the CDR3 is TGTGCCAGCAGCTTATGGGGGACTAGCGGGAATAATGAGCAGTTCTTC. Encoded protein: CASSLWGTSGNNEQFF.

V is TRBV18 and J is TRBJ1-1, with a tentative D call TRBD1 (5 bases). From germline, CDR1 is KGHSH and CDR2 LQKENI. V shed 5 bases and J shed 6 bases, with 19 bases lying between them. The CDR3 has 15 residues. Here the CDR3 DNA reads TGTGCCAGCTCAACCCAGGGTAGGTTCGCGCCTGAAGCTTTCTTT. Amino acid sequence: CASSTQGRFAPEAFF.

The chain recombines TRBV6-1 with TRBJ2-7, with D unclear. Trimming took 7 bases from V and 2 from J, leaving 15 bases between them. The CDR3 runs to 14 residues. Germline V gene sequence: CDR1 MNHNS, CDR2 SASEGT. This chain's CDR3 is CASTPTTYAYEQYF. The CDR3 nucleotides are TGTGCCAGCACGCCGACGACTTACGCCTACGAGCAGTACTTC.

The chain carries TRBV19 and TRBJ2-2, with D possibly TRBD2 on 6 matching bases. Trimming pared 7 bases from V and 2 bases from J, leaving 17 bases between. The CDR3 spans 16 residues. Germline V gives CDR1 LNHDA, CDR2 SQIVND (reference sequence). The CDR3 loop is CASTGDGRTNTGELFF. Here the CDR3 DNA reads TGTGCCAGTACCGGGGACGGGAGAACCAACACCGGGGAGCTGTTTTTT.

Note on this clone: The sample contains more than one DNA sequence encoding this CDR3. The V gene is TRBV5-4, the J gene TRBJ2-3; D perhaps matches TRBD2 (6 bases). Germline CDR1 reads SGHNT; CDR2 reads YYREEE (reference sequence). This CDR3 is 15 amino acids long. Trimming cost V 2 bases and J 0 bases, with 10 bases left between them. The CDR3 is CASSLVGTSTDTQYF. The CDR3 coding sequence is TGTGCCAGCAGCTTAGTGGGGACTAGCACAGATACGCAGTATTTT. Full variable domain (remainder filled in from reference TRBV5-4 and TRBJ2-3): ETGVTQSPTHLIKTRGQQVTLRCSSQSGHNTVSWYQQALGQGPQFIFQYYREEENGRGNFPPRFSGLQFPNYSSELNVNALELDDSALYLCASSLVGTSTDTQYFGPGTRLTVL.

This sequence joins TRBV6-5 and TRBJ2-3; maybe TRBD1 (6 bases). Between the trimmed V and J ends, which lost 0 bases and 9 bases, there was a span of 10 bases. The CDR3 is made up of 13 amino acids. From germline, CDR1 is MNHEY and CDR2 SVGAGI. CDR3 DNA sequence: TGTGCCAGCAGTTACTCGTCAGGGGACACGCAGTATTTT. This codes for CASSYSSGDTQYF.

This sequence joins TRBV28 and TRBJ2-7; 9 bases match TRBD1. The CDR3 runs 15 residues. The V gene end was trimmed by 8 bases and the J gene end by 5 bases; junction bases not matched to a gene: 13. Germline CDR1 MDHEN, CDR2 SYDVKM. The CDR3 nucleotides are TGTGCCAGCGGGTCCCCCGGGACAGGGACGAACGAGCAGTACTTC. The encoded protein is CASGSPGTGTNEQYF. Together with reference TRBV28 and TRBJ2-7, the CDR3 gives the full variable domain: DVKVTQSSRYLVKRTGEKVFLECVQDMDHENMFWYRQDPGLGLRLIYFSYDVKMKEKGDIPEGYSVSREKKERFSLILESASTNQTSMYLCASGSPGTGTNEQYFGPGTRLTVT.

This clone showed up just a few times. Germline is not matched at one junction end, which may reflect a read error. The chain recombines TRBV2 with TRBJ1-1, with 9 bases aligning to TRBD1. CDR1 and CDR2 (germline): SNHLY, FYNNEI. This CDR3 is 15 amino acids long. As DNA, the CDR3 is TGTGCCAGCAGCGAAGACAGGGGGATGAACACTGAAGCTTTCTTT. Its protein is CASSEDRGMNTEAFF.

The V call is TRBV6-5, the J call TRBJ2-5; D is perhaps TRBD1 (6 bases). The CDR3 is 15 residues long. Trimming cost V 0 bases and J 2 bases, with 10 bases left between them. Per germline, CDR1 MNHEY and CDR2 SVGAGI. CDR3 bases: TGTGCCAGCAGTTACTCGGGACACGAGCAAGAGACCCAGTACTTC. This encodes CASSYSGHEQETQYF.

The genes are TRBV4-3 and TRBJ2-2; TRBD2 aligns across 7 bases. V was clipped by 0 bases and J by 3 bases; unmatched bases: 4. The germline gives CDR1 LGHNA, CDR2 YSLEER. CDR3 size: 16 residues. CDR3 in DNA: TGCGCCAGCAGCCAAGACGCCGGGGGGTACACCGGGGAGCTGTTTTTT. Its translation is CASSQDAGGYTGELFF.

V and J are TRBV4-1 and TRBJ1-2, with TRBD1 matching 9 bases. CDR3 length: 15 amino acids. The germline gives CDR1 MGHRA, CDR2 YSYEKL. V shed 0 bases, J shed 7 bases, and the junction held 6 bases outside the gene matches. The CDR3 spells CASSQDLGQGLGYTF. DNA for the CDR3: TGCGCCAGCAGCCAAGACCTGGGACAGGGTCTTGGCTACACCTTC.

The gene calls are TRBV6-1 and TRBJ2-7; TRBD1 agrees at 7 bases. V shed 3 bases and J 6 bases; nucleotides not matched to a gene: 11. Germline V gives CDR1 MNHNS, CDR2 SASEGT. CDR3 length: 15 amino acids. Here the CDR3 reads CASSEGAGTALEQYF. The CDR3 DNA reads as TGTGCCAGCAGTGAGGGTGCCGGGACAGCCCTCGAGCAGTACTTC.

This chain connects TRBV7-3 to TRBJ2-7, with 11 bases identical to TRBD2. The CDR3 covers 14 residues. V gave up 5 bases and J gave up 4 bases; unmatched junction bases: 4. Looked up from germline, CDR1 is SGHTA and CDR2 is FQGTGA. The CDR3 loop is CASSLSGGAYEQYF. The CDR3, as DNA: TGTGCCAGCAGCCTTAGCGGGGGGGCTTACGAGCAGTACTTC.

This chain uses TRBV7-8 with TRBJ2-7; a weak D match, TRBD2 (5 bases). V was pared by 2 bases and J by 2 bases, with 10 bases between. The germline V gene has CDR1 SGHVS and CDR2 FQNEAQ. The CDR3 length is 14 residues. CDR3: CASSLILAAYEQYF. CDR3 coding DNA: TGTGCCAGCAGCTTAATCCTAGCCGCCTACGAGCAGTACTTC.